The rows below give T cell receptor beta chains drawn from one sample of a study of memory CD4+ T cells and cytomegalovirus serostatus. Sequenced by immunoSEQ multiplex PCR; TCRdb stores in-frame clones only, minus some. The sample has 35,000 to 50,000 clones; 65% to 85% are singletons. Sequenced: memory CD4+ T cells from blood. The receptors were sampled from an adult in good health and CMV-seronegative. Each CDR3 is given with its conserved first and last residue. A D gene is named only where the DNA matches it firmly. Clone sizes are given selectively: once, few, many, or a class where the clone is expanded.

CDR3 protein: CASSQGTVNEQFF
CDR3 DNA: TGTGCCAGCAGCCAAGGGACAGTCAATGAGCAGTTCTTC
D gene: NA
V gene: TRBV14
J gene: TRBJ2-1
clone size: once
CDR3 length: 13

CDR3 protein: CAWTPSSNQPQHF
CDR3 DNA: TGTGCCTGGACCCCAAGCAGTAATCAGCCCCAGCATTTT
D gene: NA
V gene: TRBV30
J gene: TRBJ1-5
clone size: NA
CDR3 length: 13

CDR3 protein: CATQDRATETQYF
CDR3 DNA: TGTGCCACCCAAGACAGGGCCACAGAGACCCAGTACTTC
D gene: TRBD1
V gene: TRBV10-3
J gene: TRBJ2-5
clone size: NA
CDR3 length: 13

CDR3 protein: CASSRDSRNEKLFF
CDR3 DNA: TGTGCCAGCAGCCGGGACAGCCGAAATGAAAAACTGTTTTTT
D gene: TRBD1
V gene: TRBV7-9
J gene: TRBJ1-4
clone size: NA
CDR3 length: 14

CDR3 protein: CASRRLAGSYEQYF
CDR3 DNA: TGTGCCAGCAGACGACTAGCGGGTTCCTACGAGCAGTACTTC
D gene: TRBD2
V gene: TRBV6-5
J gene: TRBJ2-7
clone size: NA
CDR3 length: 14

CDR3 protein: CASSARDRGTNSPLHF
CDR3 DNA: TGTGCCAGCAGCGCAAGGGACCGGGGAACTAATTCACCCCTCCACTTT
D gene: NA
V gene: TRBV7-8
J gene: TRBJ1-6
clone size: NA
CDR3 length: 16

CDR3 protein: CASNRAGGNTIYF
CDR3 DNA: TGTGCCAGCAATAGAGCAGGGGGAAACACCATATATTTT
D gene: NA
V gene: TRBV9
J gene: TRBJ1-3
clone size: NA
CDR3 length: 13

CDR3 protein: CATRDQKGNNYGYTF
CDR3 DNA: TGTGCCACCAGGGACCAAAAAGGGAACAACTATGGCTACACCTTC
D gene: NA
V gene: TRBV28
J gene: TRBJ1-2
clone size: NA
CDR3 length: 15

CDR3 protein: CASSRLTGNNEQFF
CDR3 DNA: TGTGCCAGCAGCCGGTTGACAGGGAACAATGAGCAGTTCTTC
D gene: TRBD1
V gene: TRBV7-9
J gene: TRBJ2-1
clone size: once
CDR3 length: 14

CDR3 protein: CASSGGTGGEDTQYF
CDR3 DNA: TGCGCCAGCAGCGGAGGGACAGGGGGTGAGGATACGCAGTATTTT
D gene: TRBD1
V gene: TRBV5-1
J gene: TRBJ2-3
clone size: NA
CDR3 length: 15

CDR3 protein: CASRLGTGDIGQYF
CDR3 DNA: TGTGCCAGCAGGCTGGGGACAGGAGACATAGGGCAGTACTTC
D gene: TRBD1
V gene: TRBV6-1
J gene: TRBJ2-7
clone size: NA
CDR3 length: 14

CDR3 protein: CASSSSGANTDTQYF
CDR3 DNA: TGTGCCAGCAGTTCAAGCGGGGCGAACACAGATACGCAGTATTTT
D gene: TRBD2
V gene: TRBV6-5
J gene: TRBJ2-3
clone size: NA
CDR3 length: 15

CDR3 protein: CASSQVPRGVTEAFF
CDR3 DNA: TGCGCCAGCAGCCAAGTTCCCAGGGGGGTCACTGAAGCTTTCTTT
D gene: TRBD1
V gene: TRBV4-1
J gene: TRBJ1-1
clone size: NA
CDR3 length: 15

CDR3 protein: CASSLGTGGENGYTF
CDR3 DNA: TGTGCCAGCAGCCTTGGGACAGGGGGCGAGAATGGCTACACCTTC
D gene: TRBD1
V gene: TRBV6-6
J gene: TRBJ1-2
clone size: NA
CDR3 length: 15

CDR3 protein: CASSSLGTNTEAFF
CDR3 DNA: TGTGCCAGCAGCTCACTCGGGACGAACACTGAAGCTTTCTTT
D gene: NA
V gene: TRBV7-9
J gene: TRBJ1-1
clone size: NA
CDR3 length: 14

CDR3 protein: CASSLWATGSTDTQYF
CDR3 DNA: TGCGCCAGCAGCTTGTGGGCAACGGGTAGCACAGATACGCAGTATTTT
D gene: NA
V gene: TRBV5-1
J gene: TRBJ2-3
clone size: NA
CDR3 length: 16

CDR3 protein: CASSVPDTGELFF
CDR3 DNA: TGTGCCAGCAGCGTTCCGGATACCGGGGAGCTGTTTTTT
D gene: NA
V gene: TRBV14
J gene: TRBJ2-2
clone size: NA
CDR3 length: 13

CDR3 protein: CASSSIGRGSGANVLTF
CDR3 DNA: TGTGCCAGCAGTTCGATCGGACGGGGATCCGGGGCCAACGTCCTGACTTTC
D gene: NA
V gene: TRBV28
J gene: TRBJ2-6
clone size: once
CDR3 length: 17

CDR3 protein: CASSEENGGNTDTQYF
CDR3 DNA: TGTGCCAGCAGTGAGGAAAACGGGGGAAACACAGATACGCAGTATTTT
D gene: NA
V gene: TRBV6-1
J gene: TRBJ2-3
clone size: NA
CDR3 length: 16

CDR3 protein: CASSLITGSTQYF
CDR3 DNA: TGTGCCAGCAGCTTAATCACGGGAAGTACGCAGTATTTT
D gene: NA
V gene: TRBV11-3
J gene: TRBJ2-3
clone size: NA
CDR3 length: 13

CDR3 protein: CASSHPRGGYTF
CDR3 DNA: TGTGCCAGCAGCCACCCGCGCGGCGGCTACACCTTC
D gene: NA
V gene: TRBV14
J gene: TRBJ1-2
clone size: NA
CDR3 length: 12

CDR3 protein: CSVEGGYQETQYF
CDR3 DNA: TGCAGCGTTGAAGGGGGGTACCAAGAGACCCAGTACTTC
D gene: NA
V gene: TRBV29-1
J gene: TRBJ2-5
clone size: few
CDR3 length: 13

CDR3 protein: CASSGGTGNYQPQHF
CDR3 DNA: TGTGCCAGCAGTGGAGGGACAGGGAACTATCAGCCCCAGCATTTT
D gene: TRBD1
V gene: TRBV6-1
J gene: TRBJ1-5
clone size: NA
CDR3 length: 15

CDR3 protein: CASSPDRSSYNEQFF
CDR3 DNA: TGTGCCAGTAGTCCGGACCGCAGCTCCTACAATGAGCAGTTCTTC
D gene: NA
V gene: TRBV19
J gene: TRBJ2-1
clone size: NA
CDR3 length: 15

CDR3 protein: CAISDQGGNQPQHF
CDR3 DNA: TGTGCCATCAGTGACCAGGGGGGCAATCAGCCCCAGCATTTT
D gene: TRBD1
V gene: TRBV10-3
J gene: TRBJ1-5
clone size: NA
CDR3 length: 14

CDR3 protein: CASSIRGRGLRDEQFF
CDR3 DNA: TGTGCCAGTAGTATCCGTGGGCGGGGCCTAAGGGATGAGCAGTTCTTC
D gene: NA
V gene: TRBV19
J gene: TRBJ2-1
clone size: NA
CDR3 length: 16

CDR3 protein: CASSTTGLGSGELFF
CDR3 DNA: TGTGCCAGTAGTACCACAGGGTTGGGTAGCGGGGAGCTGTTTTTT
D gene: NA
V gene: TRBV19
J gene: TRBJ2-2
clone size: NA
CDR3 length: 15

CDR3 protein: CASSERQGLYTEAFF
CDR3 DNA: TGTGCCAGCAGCGAAAGACAGGGGCTTTACACTGAAGCTTTCTTT
D gene: TRBD1
V gene: TRBV9
J gene: TRBJ1-1
clone size: NA
CDR3 length: 15

CDR3 protein: CASSLVQGEKLFF
CDR3 DNA: TGCGCCAGCAGCTTGGTTCAGGGAGAGAAACTGTTTTTT
D gene: NA
V gene: TRBV5-1
J gene: TRBJ1-4
clone size: NA
CDR3 length: 13

CDR3 protein: CASRHSSGNTIYF
CDR3 DNA: TGTGCCAGCAGGCACAGCTCTGGAAACACCATATATTTT
D gene: NA
V gene: TRBV14
J gene: TRBJ1-3
clone size: NA
CDR3 length: 13

CDR3 protein: CASSQVGTWGNSPLHF
CDR3 DNA: TGTGCCAGCAGCCAAGTGGGGACGTGGGGCAATTCACCCCTCCACTTT
D gene: NA
V gene: TRBV21-1
J gene: TRBJ1-6
clone size: NA
CDR3 length: 16

CDR3 protein: CASSLGGALAKNIQYF
CDR3 DNA: TGTGCCAGCTCACTGGGCGGGGCCCTAGCCAAAAACATTCAGTACTTC
D gene: NA
V gene: TRBV18
J gene: TRBJ2-4
clone size: NA
CDR3 length: 16

CDR3 protein: CASSKKSSGPQETQYF
CDR3 DNA: TGTGCCAGCAGCAAAAAGAGTAGCGGACCCCAAGAGACCCAGTACTTC
D gene: NA
V gene: TRBV21-1
J gene: TRBJ2-5
clone size: NA
CDR3 length: 16

CDR3 protein: CASSLAGVAETQYF
CDR3 DNA: TGTGCCAGCAGCTTAGCGGGGGTGGCGGAGACCCAGTACTTC
D gene: NA
V gene: TRBV7-2
J gene: TRBJ2-5
clone size: once
CDR3 length: 14

CDR3 protein: CASSVASDTTEAFF
CDR3 DNA: TGTGCCAGCAGCGTAGCTTCGGACACAACTGAAGCTTTCTTT
D gene: NA
V gene: TRBV9
J gene: TRBJ1-1
clone size: NA
CDR3 length: 14

CDR3 protein: CASSALQGGNTEAFF
CDR3 DNA: TGTGCCAGCAGCGCCTTACAAGGAGGGAACACTGAAGCTTTCTTT
D gene: NA
V gene: TRBV7-6
J gene: TRBJ1-1
clone size: NA
CDR3 length: 15

CDR3 protein: CASSLDGTGGDIQYF
CDR3 DNA: TGCGCCAGCAGCTTGGACGGGACAGGGGGGGACATTCAGTACTTC
D gene: TRBD1
V gene: TRBV5-1
J gene: TRBJ2-4
clone size: few
CDR3 length: 15